Below, 2 T cell receptor beta chains from the same sample are listed, as sequenced in a study of spatial heterogeneity in lung cancer. MiXCR, run by TCRdb on the 5' RACE reads, gives a single entry per CDR3 protein. The sample consists of fewer than 150,000 distinct CDR3 sequences, 10% to 12% of them appearing once. Sample time point: blood at routine non-recurrence follow-up after resection. The specimen was PBMCs, collected at follow-up. These receptor sequences come from a female donor with early-stage non-small cell lung cancer.

This clonotype appeared many times. The chain carries TRBV3-1 and TRBJ2-3; no clear D gene. Germline assignment: CDR1 LGHDT and CDR2 YNNKEL (reference sequence). The CDR3 is 14 residues long. Trimming took 0 bases from V and 2 from J, leaving 6 bases between them. The CDR3 DNA reads as TGTGCCAGCAGCCAAGATACCCACACAGATACGCAGTATTTT. Encoded protein: CASSQDTHTDTQYF.

This clonotype has just a few counts. CDR3 coding DNA: TGTGCCAGCAGTCTCTTGTTAGAGACCCAGTACTTC. This codes for CASSLLLETQYF. The rearrangement joins TRBV12-3 or TRBV12-4 to TRBJ2-5; D ambiguous. CDR3 size: 12 residues. Trimming pared 5 bases from V and 4 bases from J, leaving 8 bases between.